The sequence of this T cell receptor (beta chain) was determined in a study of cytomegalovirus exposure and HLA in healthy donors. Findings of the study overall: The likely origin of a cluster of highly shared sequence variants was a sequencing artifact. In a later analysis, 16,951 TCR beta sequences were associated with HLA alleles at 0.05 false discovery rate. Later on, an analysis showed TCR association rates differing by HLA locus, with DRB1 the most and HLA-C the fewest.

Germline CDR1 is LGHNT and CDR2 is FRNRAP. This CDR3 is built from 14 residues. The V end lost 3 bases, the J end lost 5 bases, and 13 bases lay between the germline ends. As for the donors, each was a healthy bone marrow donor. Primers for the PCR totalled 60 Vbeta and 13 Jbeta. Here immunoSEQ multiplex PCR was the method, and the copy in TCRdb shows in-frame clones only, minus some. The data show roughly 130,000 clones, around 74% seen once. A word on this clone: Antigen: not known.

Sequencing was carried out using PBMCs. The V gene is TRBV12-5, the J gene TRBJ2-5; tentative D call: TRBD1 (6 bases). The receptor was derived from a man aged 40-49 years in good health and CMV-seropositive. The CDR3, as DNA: TGTGCTAGTGGTTTACAGGGTACTATCGAGACCCAGTACTTC. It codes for CASGLQGTIETQYF.